Shown below are 18 T cell receptor beta chains from a single sample sequenced in a study of blood T cell repertoires in COVID-19. The assay was immunoSEQ multiplex PCR, and TCRdb's table has in-frame clones only and misses some. The repertoire holds roughly 260,000 clones, with 88% as singletons. Sequencing was performed on peripheral blood. The source of these receptors is a woman aged 25-40 years with COVID-19, enrolled during active disease.

The chain has TRBV30 and TRBJ2-1, with D perhaps TRBD2 (5 bases). The CDR3 length is 11 residues. Germline CDR1 GTSNPN, CDR2 SVGIG (reference sequence). V lost 4 bases and J 10 bases, leaving 11 bases between the germline ends. CDR3 in amino acids: CAWMGRREQFF. DNA of the CDR3: TGTGCCTGGATGGGGAGACGGGAGCAGTTCTTC.

The rearrangement joins TRBV2 to TRBJ2-1; TRBD2 matches 9 bases. The CDR3 runs to 16 residues. After removal of 1 base from V and 12 bases from J, the junction contained 13 bases not matched to a gene. Germline V gives CDR1 SNHLY, CDR2 FYNNEI. The CDR3, as DNA: TGTGCCAGCAGTGAAGTGGCTAGCGGGGAGAAGATGAGGCAGTTCTTC. It yields the protein CASSEVASGEKMRQFF.

The chain employs TRBV28 and TRBJ2-3; a weak D match, TRBD2 (5 bases). Germline V lookup: CDR1 MDHEN, CDR2 SYDVKM. This CDR3 comprises 14 residues. V was cut by 3 bases and J by 4 bases, with 11 bases left in between. CDR3 loop: CASSLSGSADTQYF. CDR3 sequence (DNA): TGTGCCAGCAGTTTGAGTGGGAGCGCAGATACGCAGTATTTT.

On this clone: The sample carries other DNA sequences with the same CDR3. This sequence joins TRBV28 and TRBJ2-1; D is unresolved. The V end lost 3 bases, the J end lost 6 bases, and 12 bases lay between the germline ends. The CDR3 loop spans 14 amino acids. Germline V CDR1 and CDR2: MDHEN, SYDVKM. The CDR3 sequence is CASSFSVLGNEQFF. Here the CDR3 DNA reads TGTGCCAGCAGTTTCAGCGTACTGGGCAATGAGCAGTTCTTC. The whole variable domain, filled in from reference TRBV28 and TRBJ2-1, reads DVKVTQSSRYLVKRTGEKVFLECVQDMDHENMFWYRQDPGLGLRLIYFSYDVKMKEKGDIPEGYSVSREKKERFSLILESASTNQTSMYLCASSFSVLGNEQFFGPGTRLTVL.

The rearrangement joins TRBV5-1 to TRBJ2-1, with 9 bases fitting TRBD2. V was pared by 5 bases and J by 4 bases, with 4 bases of the junction left unmatched. Germline V CDR1 and CDR2: SGHRS, YFSETQ. The CDR3 totals 14 residues. DNA for the CDR3: TGCGCCAGCAGTAGCGGGAGAAGGTACAATGAGCAGTTCTTC. This codes for CASSSGRRYNEQFF.

The CDR3 protein is CASSVPPNTGELFF. The CDR3 DNA reads as TGTGCCTCCTCAGTACCGCCAAACACCGGGGAGCTGTTTTTT. The chain carries TRBV5-8 and TRBJ2-2; D is uncertain. V was pared by 10 bases and J by 2 bases, with 15 bases between. Germline V lookup: CDR1 SGHTS, CDR2 YDEGEE. This CDR3 has 14 residues.

The chain combines TRBV24-1 with TRBJ1-5; weak D call: TRBD1 (5 bases). Deletions cut 6 bases from V and 6 bases from J, with 8 bases between. Germline CDR1 reads KGHDR; CDR2 reads SFDVKD. This CDR3 comprises 12 residues. The CDR3 here is CATSLGAQPQHF. The CDR3 DNA reads as TGTGCCACCAGTTTAGGGGCTCAGCCCCAGCATTTT.

The chain couples TRBV18 to TRBJ2-3; possible D gene TRBD2, 6 bases. The V gene lost 5 bases and the J gene lost 0 bases, with 9 bases spanning the gap. The CDR3 sequence is 14 residues long. Germline-derived CDR1 and CDR2 are KGHSH and LQKENI. The CDR3 loop reads CASSGRESTDTQYF. The CDR3 DNA sequence: TGTGCCAGCTCAGGTCGGGAGAGCACAGATACGCAGTATTTT.

The chain uses TRBV30 and TRBJ1-6; 7 nucleotides agree with TRBD1. The V gene end was trimmed by 5 bases and the J gene end by 10 bases; junction bases not matched to a gene: 8. The CDR3 extends over 13 amino acids. The germline gives CDR1 GTSNPN, CDR2 SVGIG (reference sequence). CDR3 loop: CAWGGQVESPLHF. The DNA of the CDR3 is TGTGCCTGGGGAGGACAGGTGGAATCACCCCTCCACTTT.

The count of this clone is one. This rearrangement joins TRBV27 to TRBJ1-2; no firm D call. V lost 3 bases and J 4 bases, leaving 15 bases between the germline ends. Per the germline V gene, CDR1 is MNHEY and CDR2 is SMNVEV (reference sequence). The CDR3 runs 15 residues. The CDR3 DNA reads as TGTGCCAGCAGTTTTCGATTGAGGGCTGCCTATGGCTACACCTTC. It yields the protein CASSFRLRAAYGYTF.

This chain uses TRBV5-1 with TRBJ1-2, with 8 bases matching TRBD1. CDR1 is SGHRS and CDR2 is YFSETQ in the germline V gene. This CDR3 region has 14 residues. V trimming: 3 bases; J trimming: 2 bases; junction bases outside the gene matches: 3. CDR3 region: CASSWGQANYGYTF. The DNA of the CDR3 is TGCGCCAGCAGCTGGGGACAGGCGAACTATGGCTACACCTTC.

The rearrangement joins TRBV28 to TRBJ1-4, with 8 bases aligning to TRBD1. Losses at the gene ends were 3 bases for V and 8 bases for J; bases not matched to a gene: 5. In germline, CDR1 is MDHEN, CDR2 SYDVKM. The CDR3 length is 14 residues. The CDR3 nucleotides read TGTGCCAGCAGTTTTCGGACAGGGAACGAAAAACTGTTTTTT. The encoded protein is CASSFRTGNEKLFF.

V usage is TRBV5-4 and J usage is TRBJ2-7, with D possibly being TRBD2 (6 bases). V was clipped by 3 bases and J by 3 bases, with 16 bases between them. CDR1 and CDR2 from the germline V gene are SGHNT and YYREEE (reference sequence). This CDR3 contains 15 residues. CDR3 region: CASSSPGDGNYEQYF. The DNA of the CDR3 is TGTGCCAGCAGCTCACCGGGGGACGGAAACTACGAGCAGTACTTC.

J is TRBJ2-5 and V is TRBV28; 9 positions agree with TRBD2. The CDR3 has 19 residues. CDR1 MDHEN and CDR2 SYDVKM come from the germline V gene. The trim removed 5 bases at V and 0 bases at J, leaving 16 bases unmatched. The CDR3 coding sequence is TGTGCCAGCAGTACAGGAGACCAGCGGGAGGACCGATACCAAGAGACCCAGTACTTC. Translating gives CASSTGDQREDRYQETQYF. Filled out from reference TRBV28 and TRBJ2-5, the complete variable domain reads DVKVTQSSRYLVKRTGEKVFLECVQDMDHENMFWYRQDPGLGLRLIYFSYDVKMKEKGDIPEGYSVSREKKERFSLILESASTNQTSMYLCASSTGDQREDRYQETQYFGPGTRLLVL.

The rearrangement joins TRBV2 to TRBJ1-3; tentative D call: TRBD1 (6 bases). The CDR3 spans 15 residues. Germline CDR1 reads SNHLY; CDR2 reads FYNNEI. Trimming pared 3 bases from V and 3 bases from J, leaving 12 bases between. The CDR3 DNA sequence: TGTGCCAGCAGTGAGGCCAGAGGGGGTGGAAACACCATATATTTT. Protein: CASSEARGGGNTIYF.

The rearrangement uses TRBV27 and TRBJ2-7; D remains ambiguous. V was clipped by 4 bases and J by 3 bases, with 7 bases between them. The CDR3 contains 12 residues. Germline V gene lookup returns CDR1 MNHEY and CDR2 SMNVEV (reference sequence). CDR3 residues: CASSSNSYEQYF. Written as DNA, the CDR3 is TGTGCCAGCAGTTCCAATAGCTACGAGCAGTACTTC.

The chain combines TRBV6-1 with TRBJ1-1; 8 nucleotides match TRBD1. V lost 3 bases to trimming and J lost 7 bases; unmatched junction nucleotides: 7. In germline, CDR1 is MNHNS, CDR2 SASEGT. CDR3 length: 14 amino acids. The CDR3, as DNA: TGTGCCAGCAGTGATCCCGGGACAGGCTATGAAGCTTTCTTT. Translation: CASSDPGTGYEAFF.

This clone has more than one count but fewer than ten. The chain recombines TRBV5-4 with TRBJ2-3, with 8 bases lining up with TRBD1. The V gene's germline CDR1 is SGHNT and CDR2 YYREEE (reference sequence). CDR3 size: 14 residues. Germline trimming cut 3 bases from V and 5 bases from J; bases unmatched to any gene: 5. CDR3 residues: CASSSGQGGDTQYF. CDR3 bases: TGTGCCAGCAGCTCAGGACAGGGTGGAGATACGCAGTATTTT. Full variable domain (missing parts from reference TRBV5-4 and TRBJ2-3): ETGVTQSPTHLIKTRGQQVTLRCSSQSGHNTVSWYQQALGQGPQFIFQYYREEENGRGNFPPRFSGLQFPNYSSELNVNALELDDSALYLCASSSGQGGDTQYFGPGTRLTVL.